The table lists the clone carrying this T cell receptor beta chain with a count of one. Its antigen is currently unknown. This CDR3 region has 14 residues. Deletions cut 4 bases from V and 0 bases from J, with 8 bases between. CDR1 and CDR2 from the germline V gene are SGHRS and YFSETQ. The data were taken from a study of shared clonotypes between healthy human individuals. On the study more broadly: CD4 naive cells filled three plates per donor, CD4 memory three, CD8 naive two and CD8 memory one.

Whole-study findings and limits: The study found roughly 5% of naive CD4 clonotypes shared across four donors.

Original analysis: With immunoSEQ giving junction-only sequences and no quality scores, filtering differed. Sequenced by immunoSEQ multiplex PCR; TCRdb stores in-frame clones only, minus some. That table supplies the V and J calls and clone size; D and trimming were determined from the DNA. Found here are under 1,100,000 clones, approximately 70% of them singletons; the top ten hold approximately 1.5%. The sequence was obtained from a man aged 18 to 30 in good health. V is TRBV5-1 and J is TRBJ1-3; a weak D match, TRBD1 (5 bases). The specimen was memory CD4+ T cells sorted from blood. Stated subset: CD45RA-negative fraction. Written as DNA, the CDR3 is TGCGCCAGCAGCCGGGGGGGCTCTGGAAACACCATATATTTT. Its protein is CASSRGGSGNTIYF. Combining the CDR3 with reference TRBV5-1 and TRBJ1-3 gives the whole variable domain KAGVTQTPRYLIKTRGQQVTLSCSPISGHRSVSWYQQTPGQGLQFLFEYFSETQRNKGNFPGRFSGRQFSNSRSEMNVSTLELGDSALYLCASSRGGSGNTIYFGEGSWLTVV.